This is a list of T cell receptor beta chains from one sample in a study of T cell changes during pregnancy in multiple sclerosis. Assay: immunoSEQ multiplex PCR; the TCRdb copy retains only in-frame clones and omits some. The sample lists approximately 88,000 clones, over 90% occurring once. The sequenced sample was peripheral blood, obtained in the second trimester of pregnancy. The receptors come from a female donor with multiple sclerosis, enrolled in a pregnancy study. Both conserved end residues are part of each CDR3. D genes are given only for firm matches. Part of the rows lack a size; the others show once, few, many or a class for expanded clones.

CASSPQGAQETQYF | TGTGCCAGCTCACCACAGGGGGCCCAAGAGACCCAGTACTTC | TRBD1 | TRBV18 | . | TRBJ2-5
CASSLLNTIYF | TGTGCCAGCAGCTTGCTAAACACCATATATTTT | . | TRBV5-4 | once | TRBJ1-3
CSASRTGDTEAFF | TGCAGCGCCAGTCGGACGGGGGACACTGAAGCTTTCTTT | . | TRBV29-1 | . | TRBJ1-1
CASIPRGGTEAFF | TGTGCCAGCATCCCGAGAGGGGGCACTGAAGCTTTCTTT | . | TRBV2 | . | TRBJ1-1
CASSQIGGLGNTIYF | TGCGCCAGCAGCCAGATAGGGGGTTTAGGAAACACCATATATTTT | . | TRBV4-3 | . | TRBJ1-3
CASSQVSGGPSNEQFF | TGTGCCAGCAGCCAAGTATCGGGAGGTCCCTCCAATGAGCAGTTCTTC | TRBD2 | TRBV14 | . | TRBJ2-1
CASSPPGHTNYGYTF | TGTGCCAGCTCACCACCGGGACATACTAACTATGGCTACACCTTC | . | TRBV18 | once | TRBJ1-2
CASGDRADPTHYEQYF | TGTGCCAGCGGGGACAGGGCAGACCCTACCCATTACGAGCAGTACTTC | TRBD1 | TRBV6-4 | . | TRBJ2-7
CASSFRLAGDEQYF | TGTGCCAGCAGCTTTAGGTTAGCGGGAGATGAGCAGTACTTC | TRBD2 | TRBV5-4 | . | TRBJ2-7
CASSIGRGAQETQYF | TGTGCCAGTAGTATCGGCAGGGGCGCTCAAGAGACCCAGTACTTC | . | TRBV19 | . | TRBJ2-5
CASSFGRQGNNEQFF | TGTGCCAGCAGCTTTGGACGACAGGGGAACAATGAGCAGTTCTTC | TRBD1 | TRBV5-4 | . | TRBJ2-1
CASSPGGGNEKLFF | TGTGCCAGCTCACCAGGAGGCGGTAATGAAAAACTGTTTTTT | . | TRBV18 | . | TRBJ1-4
CASSPLQGPVSGANVLTF | TGTGCCAGCAGCCCACTACAGGGACCGGTCTCTGGGGCCAACGTCCTGACTTTC | . | TRBV2 | once | TRBJ2-6